This TCR beta chain stems from a study of neoadjuvant anti-PD-1 for oral cavity cancer. The wider study: Around day 43, patients without progression received a fourth nivolumab dose before surgery.

The data were produced by immunoSEQ multiplex PCR, yet TCRdb's version contains in-frame clones alone and is incomplete. The sample shows 12,000 or so clones, around 60% of them seen only once. From germline, CDR1 is WNHNN and CDR2 SYGVQD (reference sequence). Germline trimming cut 3 bases from V and 2 bases from J; bases unmatched to any gene: 6. CDR3 size: 15 residues. The specimen comprised tumor tissue, sampled before nivolumab (anti-PD-1) treatment. This chain links TRBV10-1 with TRBJ1-1; 7 bases line up with TRBD1. This clonotype was obtained from a person aged 35-79 years with oral cavity squamous cell carcinoma. The donor label of this sample is uncertain. DNA of the CDR3: TGCGCCAGCAGTGACCGAGGAGGGGGCAACACTGAAGCTTTCTTT. Protein product: CASSDRGGGNTEAFF.